Detailed here is one T cell receptor (beta chain). The data are from a study of T cells in Graves' hyperthyroidism and ophthalmopathy. Researchers amplified the TCR beta CDR3 regions from RNA transcripts. The HTBI set primed first-round TCR CDR3 RT-PCR. TCRdb reanalysed the multiplex PCR reads using MiXCR and keeps one entry per CDR3 protein. The top ten clones hold about 9.4% of a sample with hundreds of thousands of distinct CDR3 sequences, around 13% of them seen once. CDR3 length: 18 amino acids. The V gene's germline CDR1 is SGHNT and CDR2 YENEEA. V gave up 0 bases and J gave up 2 bases; unmatched junction bases: 10.

The chain has TRBV11-3 and TRBJ2-7, with TRBD2 identical over 10 bases. Sequenced input: blood. The clonotype was recovered from a woman under 30 with Graves' hyperthyroidism. CDR3 DNA: TGTGCCAGCAGCTTAGATCTTAGCGGGAGGTACGTTACCTACGAGCAGTACTTC. Its protein is CASSLDLSGRYVTYEQYF.